This T cell receptor (beta chain) was recovered during a study of blood T cell repertoires in COVID-19. Study-wide background: Acute-phase and convalescent COVID-19 samples originated in the United States, Italy and Spain. Nucleic acid was either cDNA or gDNA, and it came from T cells, B-cell-depleted T cells, or PBMCs.

Germline V lookup: CDR1 SEHNR, CDR2 FQNEAQ (reference sequence). The CDR3 consists of 13 residues. Deletions cut 5 bases from V and 7 bases from J, with 14 bases between. Original processing methods: Estimation of nucleated cell counts was performed using reference gene primer amplification. Assay: immunoSEQ multiplex PCR; the TCRdb copy retains only in-frame clones and omits some. Clone size and V and J calls were adopted from that table, with D and trimming inferred from the DNA. The sample consists of 300,000 or so clones, approximately 90% of them appearing once. The chain carries TRBV7-9 and TRBJ1-2; D not resolved. The TCR sequence derives from a woman in her 30s who had recovered from COVID-19. Sequencing used PBMCs or T cells enriched from blood (not recorded which). The CDR3 bases are TGTGCCAGCAGCCAGAATTCGGGGTTTGGCTACACCTTC. Residues: CASSQNSGFGYTF.